Sequencing of this T cell receptor (beta chain) was carried out in a study of monozygotic twins with inflammatory bowel disease. The CDR3 sequence is 14 residues long. Looked up from germline, CDR1 is SGHRS and CDR2 is YFSETQ. Blood samples measuring 2 to 2.5 ml were taken per donor. There were eight separate reactions per sample in which cDNA was made. TCRdb re-called the 5' RACE reads; every CDR3 protein appears as one record, without DNA. The data include 350,000 to 550,000 distinct CDR3 sequences; the top ten clones carry 2% to 3%. The V call is TRBV5-1, the J call TRBJ1-2. This TCR was sampled from a human donor with ulcerative colitis or Crohn's disease, or a healthy co-twin of an affected twin (not recorded which). Sequenced sample: blood. The CDR3 sequence is CASSLESREDGYTF.